Below are 3 T cell receptor beta chains sequenced from a single sample in a study of T cells after yellow fever vaccination. TCRdb passed the 5' RACE reads through MiXCR, listing each CDR3 protein once. This table holds under 600,000 distinct CDR3 sequences, just over 20% found once. Sequencing used PBMCs, obtained roughly 23 days after the first yellow fever vaccination. These receptors were taken from a man between 18 and 29 years old who received the YFV17D yellow fever vaccine.

This clonotype was detected a few times. The J gene is TRBJ2-3, the V gene TRBV12-3 or TRBV12-4; 11 positions agree with TRBD2. V shed 7 bases and J 7 bases; nucleotides not matched to a gene: 10. CDR3 length: 15 amino acids. The CDR3 spells CASTSSGGLGYTQYF. CDR3 nucleotide sequence: TGTGCCAGCACCTCTAGCGGGGGGCTCGGATATACGCAGTATTTT.

The rearrangement links TRBV29-1 to TRBJ1-1, with 7 nucleotides matching TRBD1. The CDR3 extends over 13 amino acids. J lost 4 bases, V lost 3 bases, and 5 bases had no gene match. Germline V lookup: CDR1 SQVTM, CDR2 ANQGSEA. The CDR3 nucleotides are TGCAGCGTTGACACAGGGGAAACCACTGAAGCTTTCTTT. It codes for CSVDTGETTEAFF.

This clonotype was seen only a few times. The chain combines TRBV4-1 with TRBJ2-1, with 7 bases that match TRBD1. Germline values: CDR1 MGHRA, CDR2 YSYEKL. After removal of 11 bases from V and 6 bases from J, the junction contained 10 bases not matched to a gene. The CDR3 covers 13 residues. This CDR3 is CASGQFPSNEQFF. The CDR3, as DNA: TGCGCCTCGGGACAGTTCCCCAGCAATGAGCAGTTCTTC.